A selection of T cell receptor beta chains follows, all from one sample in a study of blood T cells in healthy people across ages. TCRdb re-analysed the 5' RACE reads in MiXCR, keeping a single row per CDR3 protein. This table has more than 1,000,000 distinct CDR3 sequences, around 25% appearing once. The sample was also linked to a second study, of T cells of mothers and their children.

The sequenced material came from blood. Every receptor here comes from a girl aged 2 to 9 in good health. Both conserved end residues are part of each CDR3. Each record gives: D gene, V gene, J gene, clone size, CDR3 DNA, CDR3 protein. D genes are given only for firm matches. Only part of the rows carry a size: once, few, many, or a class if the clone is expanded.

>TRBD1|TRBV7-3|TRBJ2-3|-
TGTGCCAGCAGCCCCGGAGAGGGGGCAATCGATACGCAGTATTTT
CASSPGEGAIDTQYF
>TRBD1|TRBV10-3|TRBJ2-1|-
TGTGCCATCAGTGACACAGGGGGCGCCGACAATGAGCAGTTCTTC
CAISDTGGADNEQFF
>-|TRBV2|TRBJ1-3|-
TGTGCCAGCACTGTTTTGCCAAACACCATATATTTT
CASTVLPNTIYF
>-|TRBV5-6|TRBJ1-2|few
TGTGCCAGCAGCTTGGCCCTTTTAGCCGGGACGGATCCGAACTATGGCTACACCTTC
CASSLALLAGTDPNYGYTF
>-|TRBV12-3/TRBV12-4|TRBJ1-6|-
TGTGCCAGCAGTTACGGGACGAGAAATTCACCCCTCCACTTT
CASSYGTRNSPLHF
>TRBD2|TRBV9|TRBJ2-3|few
TGTGCCAGCAGCGTAGAGGTGGGAGGGTACACAGATACGCAGTATTTT
CASSVEVGGYTDTQYF
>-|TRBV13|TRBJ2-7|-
TGTGCCAGCAGCTTTTGGGAGTTCTCCTACGAGCAGTACTTC
CASSFWEFSYEQYF
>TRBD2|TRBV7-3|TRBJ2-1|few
TGTGCCAGCAGCTTAACCCCATGGGACTACGAGCAGTTCTTC
CASSLTPWDYEQFF
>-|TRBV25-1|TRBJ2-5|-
TGTGCCAGCCAACAGCGCCCCCAAGAGACCCAGTACTTC
CASQQRPQETQYF
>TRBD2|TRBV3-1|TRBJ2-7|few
TGTGCCAGCAGCCAACCAGCGGGAGGTAAAGACGAGCAGTACTTC
CASSQPAGGKDEQYF
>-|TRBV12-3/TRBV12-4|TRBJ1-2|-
TGTGCCAGCAGTTTAGCGGGGGCAGTTGATGGCTACACCTTC
CASSLAGAVDGYTF
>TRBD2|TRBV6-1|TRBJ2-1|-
TGTGCCAGCAGGACCCCATACTCTAGCGGGAGGTTGGATGAGCAGTTCTTC
CASRTPYSSGRLDEQFF
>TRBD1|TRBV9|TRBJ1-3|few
TGTGCCAGCTCCTCCCGTCGGTCCGGACAGGGAAAAGGTGGAGACACCATATATTTT
CASSSRRSGQGKGGDTIYF
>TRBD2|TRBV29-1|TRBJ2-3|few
TGCAGCGTTCGGGGGGGTAAGACAGATACGCAGTATTTT
CSVRGGKTDTQYF
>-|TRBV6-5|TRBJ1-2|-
TGTGCCAGCAGTTACGCGGGAGGGAGCATACTATACACCTTC
CASSYAGGSILYTF
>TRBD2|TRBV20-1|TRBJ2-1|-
TGCAGTGCTAGAGATCACTATGTGACTAGCGGAAACAATGAGCAGTTCTTC
CSARDHYVTSGNNEQFF
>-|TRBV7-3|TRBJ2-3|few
TGTGCCAGCAGCTTCGGGGCGGATACTAGCACAGATACGCAGTATTTT
CASSFGADTSTDTQYF
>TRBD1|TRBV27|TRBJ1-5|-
TGTGCCAGCAGTTTATCCGGGACAGGGGGCAATCAGCCCCAGCATTTT
CASSLSGTGGNQPQHF
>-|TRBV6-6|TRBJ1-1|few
TGTGCCAGCCATTGGTCGGGGGGGACTGAAGCTTTCTTT
CASHWSGGTEAFF
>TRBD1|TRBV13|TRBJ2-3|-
TGTGCCAGCAGCCCTTCGAGTAGGGGGCTAGTGACAGATACGCAGTATTTT
CASSPSSRGLVTDTQYF
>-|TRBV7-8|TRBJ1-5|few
TGTGCCAGCAGCTTGGATACGGGATTCAATCAGCCCCAGCATTTT
CASSLDTGFNQPQHF
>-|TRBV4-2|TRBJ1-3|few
TGTGCCAGCAGCCAAGAGATCGGTTGGTCGGCCGGAAACACCATATATTTT
CASSQEIGWSAGNTIYF
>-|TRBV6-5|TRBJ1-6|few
TGTGCCAGCAGTCGGGGCTCCTATAATTCACCCCTCCACTTT
CASSRGSYNSPLHF
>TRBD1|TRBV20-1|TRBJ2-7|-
TGCAGTGCTAGAGGGACAGGATTATCCTACGAGCAGTACTTC
CSARGTGLSYEQYF
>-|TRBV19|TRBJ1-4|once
TGTGCCAGTAGACCCAGGGAGGAAAAACTGTTTTTT
CASRPREEKLFF
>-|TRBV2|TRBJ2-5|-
TGTGCCAGTCACTACGACGCCAAAGAGACCCAGTACTTC
CASHYDAKETQYF
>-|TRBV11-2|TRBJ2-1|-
TGTGCCAGCAGCTTAGAACTAGGGGCCTCAAATGAGCAGTTCTTC
CASSLELGASNEQFF
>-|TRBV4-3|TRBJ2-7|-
TGCGCCAGTAGCCAAGATCAGGCCACAGGCTCCTACGAGCAGTACTTC
CASSQDQATGSYEQYF
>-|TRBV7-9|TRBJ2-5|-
TGTGCCAGCAGCTTACAGCTCGGGTACCAAGAGACCCAGTACTTC
CASSLQLGYQETQYF
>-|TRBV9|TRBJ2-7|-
TGTGCCAGCAGCGTAATCGACCGACAATGCTACGAGCAGTACTTC
CASSVIDRQCYEQYF
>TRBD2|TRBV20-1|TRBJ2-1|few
TGCAGTGCCAGCCCAGCGGGAGGGCCATACAATGAGCAGTTCTTC
CSASPAGGPYNEQFF
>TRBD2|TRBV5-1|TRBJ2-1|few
TGCGCCAGCAGTATGACGGGCATAGCGGGGTACTACAATGAGCAGTTCTTC
CASSMTGIAGYYNEQFF
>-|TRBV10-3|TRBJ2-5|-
TGTGCCATCAGTGACCCGACTTCGTTACGAATTTACTTC
CAISDPTSLRIYF
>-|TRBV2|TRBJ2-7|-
TGTGCCAGCAGTGTTTTCAGATCCCCCACGAGCTACGAGCAGTACTTC
CASSVFRSPTSYEQYF
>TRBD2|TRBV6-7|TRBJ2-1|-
TGTGCCAGCAGTTACTGCCTCGAGGAGCGGGAGCTGCATGAGCAGTTCTTC
CASSYCLEERELHEQFF
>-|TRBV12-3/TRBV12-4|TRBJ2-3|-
TGTGCCAGCAGTTTAGGCCTCGCGGGGTGGACAGATACGCAGTATTTT
CASSLGLAGWTDTQYF
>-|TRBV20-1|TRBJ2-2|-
TGCAGTGCTAGTGCTCCTAACACCGGGGAGCTGTTTTTT
CSASAPNTGELFF
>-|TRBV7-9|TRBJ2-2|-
TGTGCCAGCAGCGGTGACACCGGGGAGGCCGGGGAGCTGTTTTTT
CASSGDTGEAGELFF
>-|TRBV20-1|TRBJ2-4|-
TGCAGTGCTAGAGATCAGGGGAACATCATTCAGTACTTC
CSARDQGNIIQYF
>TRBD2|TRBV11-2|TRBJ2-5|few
TGTGCCAGCAAAAGAGGTGGAGGACTAGCGGGAGTTCAAGAGACCCAGTACTTC
CASKRGGGLAGVQETQYF
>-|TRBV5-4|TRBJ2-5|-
TGTGCCAGCACCCTCCTCCGGGGCGGGGAGGAGACCCAGTACTTC
CASTLLRGGEETQYF
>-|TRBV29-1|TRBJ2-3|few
TGCAGCGTTGGGCTTGGTCTATCGAAGTTCACAGATACGCAGTATTTT
CSVGLGLSKFTDTQYF
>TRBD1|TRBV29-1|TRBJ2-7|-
TGCAGCGTTGACGACAGGGGAGTGATCTGCTCCTACGAGCAGTACTTC
CSVDDRGVICSYEQYF
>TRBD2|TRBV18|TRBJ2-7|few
TGTGCCAGCTCACCGACCGCTGTAGGCCTGGCGGGGGTCACCTACGAGCAGTACTTC
CASSPTAVGLAGVTYEQYF
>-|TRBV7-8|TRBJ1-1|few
TGTGCCAGCAGCCCCTCGTTGATTGATGGAGCTTTCTTT
CASSPSLIDGAFF